Following are 5 T cell receptor beta chains from one sample sequenced in a study of shared clonotypes between healthy human individuals. Profiled with immunoSEQ multiplex PCR; TCRdb holds only in-frame clones, not every one. The data show 850,000 to 1,200,000 clones, approximately 70% seen once. The sequenced sample was memory CD4+ T cells sorted from blood. The subset denotes: CD45RA-negative fraction. The receptors here all came from a man younger than 35 in good health.

V is TRBV11-2 and J is TRBJ2-5; TRBD2 matches at 15 bases. The CDR3 is 16 residues long. V was clipped by 5 bases and J by 5 bases; unmatched bases: 6. The V gene's germline CDR1 is SGHAT and CDR2 FQNNGV. CDR3 sequence: CASSRWTSGRGETQYF. The CDR3 nucleotides are TGTGCCAGCAGCCGGTGGACTAGCGGGAGGGGGGAGACCCAGTACTTC.

The chain recombines TRBV5-1 with TRBJ2-5; D remains ambiguous. The CDR3 sequence is 14 residues long. Trimming left V 2 bases short and J 0 bases short, with 8 bases between. The germline V gene has CDR1 SGHRS and CDR2 YFSETQ. The CDR3 bases are TGCGCCAGCAGCTTACAGACGTACCAAGAGACCCAGTACTTC. Protein: CASSLQTYQETQYF.

The chain employs TRBV4-2 and TRBJ2-2; TRBD2 matches 10 bases. Germline V gives CDR1 LGHNA, CDR2 YNFKEQ. Germline trimming cut 3 bases from V and 1 base from J; bases unmatched to any gene: 2. This CDR3 region has 16 residues. CDR3 residues: CASSQVAGGNTGELFF. The CDR3 nucleotides read TGTGCCAGCAGCCAGGTAGCGGGGGGGAACACCGGGGAGCTGTTTTTT.

Points on this clone: This sample also contains other DNA sequences that code for the same CDR3. The chain couples TRBV5-4 to TRBJ2-7; 7 bases agree with TRBD2. This CDR3 spans 13 amino acids. Germline V CDR1 and CDR2: SGHNT, YYREEE (reference sequence). Losses at the gene ends were 5 bases for V and 4 bases for J; bases not matched to a gene: 6. The CDR3 DNA follows: TGTGCCAGCAGTTTAGGCGGGGGTTACGAGCAGTACTTC. Residues: CASSLGGGYEQYF.

The V call is TRBV7-2, the J call TRBJ2-3, with 10 nucleotides matching TRBD2. V was clipped by 5 bases and J by 2 bases; unmatched bases: 4. The germline CDR1 and CDR2 sequences are SGHTA and FQGNSA. The CDR3 is made up of 15 amino acids. The CDR3 sequence is CASSQSGRATDTQYF. The CDR3, as DNA: TGTGCCAGCAGCCAAAGCGGGAGGGCCACAGATACGCAGTATTTT.